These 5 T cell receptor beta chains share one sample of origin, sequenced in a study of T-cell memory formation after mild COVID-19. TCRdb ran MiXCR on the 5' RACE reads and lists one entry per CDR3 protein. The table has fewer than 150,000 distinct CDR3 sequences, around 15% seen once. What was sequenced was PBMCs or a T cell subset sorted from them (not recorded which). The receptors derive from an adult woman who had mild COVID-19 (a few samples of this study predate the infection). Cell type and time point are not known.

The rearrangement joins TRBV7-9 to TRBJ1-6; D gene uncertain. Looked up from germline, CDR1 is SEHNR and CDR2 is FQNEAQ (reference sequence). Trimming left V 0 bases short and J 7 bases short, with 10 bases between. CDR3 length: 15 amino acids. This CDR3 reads CASSLAPKRNSPLHF. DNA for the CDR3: TGTGCCAGCAGCTTAGCGCCGAAAAGGAATTCACCCCTCCACTTT.

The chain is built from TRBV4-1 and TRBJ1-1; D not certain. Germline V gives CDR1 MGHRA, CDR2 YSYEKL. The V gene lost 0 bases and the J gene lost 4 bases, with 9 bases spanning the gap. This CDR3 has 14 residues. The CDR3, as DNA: TGCGCCAGCAGCCAAGAAGAAGTTGGCACTGAAGCTTTCTTT. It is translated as CASSQEEVGTEAFF.

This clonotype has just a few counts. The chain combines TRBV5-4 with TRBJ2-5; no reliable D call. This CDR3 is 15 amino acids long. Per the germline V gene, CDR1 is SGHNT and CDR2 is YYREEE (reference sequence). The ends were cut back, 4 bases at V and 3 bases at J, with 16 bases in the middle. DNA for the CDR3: TGTGCCAGCAGCGAAACAGACTGGCCCAAAGAGACCCAGTACTTC. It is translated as CASSETDWPKETQYF.

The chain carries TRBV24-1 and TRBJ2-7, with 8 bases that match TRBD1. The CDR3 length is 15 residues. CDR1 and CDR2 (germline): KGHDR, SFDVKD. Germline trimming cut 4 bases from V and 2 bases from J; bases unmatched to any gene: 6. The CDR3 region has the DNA TGTGCCACCAGTGAAATCAGGGGGCGTCCCTACGAGCAGTACTTC. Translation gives CATSEIRGRPYEQYF.

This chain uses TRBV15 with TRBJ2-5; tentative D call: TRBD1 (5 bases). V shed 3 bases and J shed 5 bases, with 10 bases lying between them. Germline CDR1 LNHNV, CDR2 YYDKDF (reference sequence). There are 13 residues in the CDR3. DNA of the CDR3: TGTGCCACCAGCAGGCCAGGGTGGGAGACCCAGTACTTC. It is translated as CATSRPGWETQYF.